The 2 T cell receptor beta chains below were found in one sample sequenced in a study of blood T cell repertoires in COVID-19. The method was immunoSEQ multiplex PCR; TCRdb's version includes in-frame clones alone and lacks a portion of them. The sample contains 55,000 to 65,000 clones, 84% of which appear only once. The specimen sequenced was peripheral blood. These receptors were obtained from a woman aged 55-69 years with acute or convalescent COVID-19.

The chain is built from TRBV6-1 and TRBJ2-1; 12 bases are shared with TRBD2. From germline, CDR1 is MNHNS and CDR2 SASEGT. The CDR3 is made up of 19 amino acids. The V gene end was trimmed by 3 bases and the J gene end by 0 bases; junction bases not matched to a gene: 9. The CDR3 DNA follows: TGTGCCAGCAGTGAGTACGGACTAGCGGGGCTGAGCTCCTACAATGAGCAGTTCTTC. It specifies CASSEYGLAGLSSYNEQFF.

The V gene is TRBV6-5, the J gene TRBJ1-6; D is unresolved. V lost 4 bases to trimming and J lost 6 bases, with 10 bases between them. Germline V gives CDR1 MNHEY, CDR2 SVGAGI. The CDR3 contains 14 residues. CDR3 amino acids: CASSLGVSNSPLHF. In nucleotides, the CDR3 is TGTGCCAGCAGTTTGGGAGTAAGTAATTCACCCCTCCACTTT.